Listed here is a single T cell receptor (beta chain). Its antigen remains unidentified. This entry is derived from a study of cytomegalovirus exposure and HLA in healthy donors. This CDR3 has 14 residues. The V and J ends lost 5 bases and 6 bases, in that order; junction bases with no gene match: 10. The germline V gene has CDR1 SGHTA and CDR2 FQGTGA. The study's findings and limits: There was a cluster of highly shared sequence variants that was likely a sequencing artifact. The study designated fewer than 200 TCR beta chains cytomegalovirus-associated.

PCR was performed using 60 Vbeta and 13 Jbeta primers. Clones were read by immunoSEQ multiplex PCR, and TCRdb kept only the in-frame ones, dropping some. The sample yields 95,000 to 150,000 clones, approximately 87% seen once. This TCR was recovered from a man aged 18 to 30 in good health and CMV-seropositive. The V and J genes are TRBV7-3 and TRBJ2-7; 7 bases fit TRBD1. The specimen sequenced was PBMCs. The CDR3 DNA is TGTGCCAGCAGCCCACGACAGGGATTCTCCGAGCAGTACTTC. It translates to CASSPRQGFSEQYF.